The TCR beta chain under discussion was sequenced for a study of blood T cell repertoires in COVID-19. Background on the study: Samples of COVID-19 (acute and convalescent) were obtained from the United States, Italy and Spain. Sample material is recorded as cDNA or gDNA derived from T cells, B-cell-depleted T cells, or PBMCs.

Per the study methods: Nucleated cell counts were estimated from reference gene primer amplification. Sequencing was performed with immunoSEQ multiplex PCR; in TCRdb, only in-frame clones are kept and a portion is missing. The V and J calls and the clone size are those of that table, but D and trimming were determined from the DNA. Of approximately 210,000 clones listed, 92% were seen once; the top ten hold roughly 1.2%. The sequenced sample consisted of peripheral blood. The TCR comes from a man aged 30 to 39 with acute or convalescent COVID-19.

This CDR3 is CASSLTGPGLVGGAGELFF. DNA for the CDR3: TGCGCCAGCAGCTTAACCGGACCGGGACTCGTGGGAGGCGCCGGGGAGCTGTTTTTT. J is TRBJ2-2 and V is TRBV5-1, with D maybe TRBD2 (6 bases). This CDR3 contains 19 residues. Between the trimmed V and J ends, which lost 2 bases and 6 bases, there was a span of 26 bases. Germline CDR1 and CDR2: SGHRS and YFSETQ.